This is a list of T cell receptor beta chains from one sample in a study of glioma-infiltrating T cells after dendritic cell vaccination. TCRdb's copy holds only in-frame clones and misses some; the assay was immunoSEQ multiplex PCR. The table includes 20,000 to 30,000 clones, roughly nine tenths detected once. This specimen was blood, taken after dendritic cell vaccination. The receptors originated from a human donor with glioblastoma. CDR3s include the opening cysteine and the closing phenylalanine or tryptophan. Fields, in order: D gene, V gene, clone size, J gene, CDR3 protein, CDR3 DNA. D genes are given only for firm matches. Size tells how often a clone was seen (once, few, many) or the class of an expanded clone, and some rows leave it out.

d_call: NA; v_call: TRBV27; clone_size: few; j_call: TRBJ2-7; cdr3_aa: CASSLSGRTDEQYF; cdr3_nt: TGTGCCAGCAGTTTATCTGGGAGAACTGACGAGCAGTACTTC
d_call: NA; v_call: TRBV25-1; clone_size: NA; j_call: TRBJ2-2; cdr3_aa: CASSDTGNTGELFF; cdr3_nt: TGTGCCAGCAGTGATACAGGGAACACCGGGGAGCTGTTTTTT
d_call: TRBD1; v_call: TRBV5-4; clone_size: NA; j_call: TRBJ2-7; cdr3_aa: CASSPTGEYYEQYF; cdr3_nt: TGTGCCAGCAGTCCGACAGGGGAGTACTACGAGCAGTACTTC
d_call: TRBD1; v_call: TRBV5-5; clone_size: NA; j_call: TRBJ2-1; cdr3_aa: CASSGTGSYNEQFF; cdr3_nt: TGTGCCAGCAGCGGGACAGGGAGCTACAATGAGCAGTTCTTC
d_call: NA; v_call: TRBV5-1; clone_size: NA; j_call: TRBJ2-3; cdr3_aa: CASTEQGTSTDTQYF; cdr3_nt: TGCGCCAGTACTGAGCAGGGGACCTCCACAGATACGCAGTATTTT
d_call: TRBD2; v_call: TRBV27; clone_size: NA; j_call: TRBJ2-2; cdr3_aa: CASSLGPLAGETGELFF; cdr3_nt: TGTGCCAGCAGTTTAGGGCCCCTAGCGGGGGAGACCGGGGAGCTGTTTTTT
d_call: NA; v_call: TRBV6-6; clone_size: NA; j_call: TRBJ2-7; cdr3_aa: CASSYPETYEQYF; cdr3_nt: TGTGCCAGCAGTTACCCGGAGACCTACGAGCAGTACTTC
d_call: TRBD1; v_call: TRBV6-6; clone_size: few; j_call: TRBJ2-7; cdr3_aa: CASRKDRGRSYEQYF; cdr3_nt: TGTGCCAGCAGAAAGGACAGGGGTAGGTCCTACGAGCAGTACTTC
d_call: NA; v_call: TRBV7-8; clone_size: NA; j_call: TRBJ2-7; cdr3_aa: CASTPRGATEPYEQYF; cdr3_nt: TGTGCCAGCACCCCTAGGGGTGCGACGGAGCCCTACGAGCAGTACTTC
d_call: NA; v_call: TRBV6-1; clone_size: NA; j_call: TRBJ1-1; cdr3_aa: CASSEGGGLNTEAFF; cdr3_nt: TGTGCCAGCAGTGAAGGGGGAGGACTGAACACTGAAGCTTTCTTT
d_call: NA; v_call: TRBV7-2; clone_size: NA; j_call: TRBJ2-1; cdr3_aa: CASSSILRGEQFF; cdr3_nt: TGTGCCAGCAGCTCGATCCTTCGGGGTGAGCAGTTCTTC
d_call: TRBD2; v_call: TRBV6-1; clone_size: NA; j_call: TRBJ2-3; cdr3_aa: CASSETGGTQYF; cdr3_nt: TGTGCCAGCAGTGAAACGGGAGGTACGCAGTATTTT
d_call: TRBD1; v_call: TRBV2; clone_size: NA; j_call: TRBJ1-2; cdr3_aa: CASSEDRGHGYTF; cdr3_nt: TGTGCCAGCAGTGAAGACAGGGGGCACGGCTACACCTTC
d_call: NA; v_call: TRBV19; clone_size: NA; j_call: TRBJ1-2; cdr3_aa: CASSLKQGYTDGYTF; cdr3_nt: TGTGCCAGTAGTCTCAAACAGGGTTATACGGATGGCTACACCTTC
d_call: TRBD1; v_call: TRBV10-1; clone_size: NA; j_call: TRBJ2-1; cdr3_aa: CASTRDRGRNEQFF; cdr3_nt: TGCGCCAGCACCCGGGACAGGGGAAGAAATGAGCAGTTCTTC
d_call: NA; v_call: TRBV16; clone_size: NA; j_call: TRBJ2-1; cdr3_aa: CASSQRGPNEQFF; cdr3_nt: TGTGCCAGCAGCCAGCGAGGGCCTAATGAGCAGTTCTTC
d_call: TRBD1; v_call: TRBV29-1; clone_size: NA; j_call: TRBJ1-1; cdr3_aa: CSVLGQEGTEAFF; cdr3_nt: TGCAGCGTGCTGGGACAGGAGGGTACTGAAGCTTTCTTT
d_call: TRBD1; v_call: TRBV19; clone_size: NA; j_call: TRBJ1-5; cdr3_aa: CASSDRGIGTQHF; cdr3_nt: TGTGCCAGTAGCGACAGGGGAATCGGGACCCAGCATTTT
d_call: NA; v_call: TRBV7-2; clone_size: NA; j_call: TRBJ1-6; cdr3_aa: CASSPEIGGYSPLHF; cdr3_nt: TGTGCCAGCAGCCCAGAGATCGGGGGTTATTCACCCCTCCACTTT
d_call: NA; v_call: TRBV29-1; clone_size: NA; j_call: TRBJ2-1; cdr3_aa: CSVVLANEQFF; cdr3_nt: TGCAGCGTTGTCTTAGCCAATGAGCAGTTCTTC
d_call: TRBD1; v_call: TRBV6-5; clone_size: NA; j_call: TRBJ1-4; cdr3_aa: CASSYRDSTNEKLFF; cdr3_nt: TGTGCCAGCAGTTACCGGGACAGCACTAATGAAAAACTGTTTTTT
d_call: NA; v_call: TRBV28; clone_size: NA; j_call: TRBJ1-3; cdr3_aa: CASSFHRYSGNTIYF; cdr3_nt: TGTGCCAGCAGTTTTCACAGATACTCTGGAAACACCATATATTTT
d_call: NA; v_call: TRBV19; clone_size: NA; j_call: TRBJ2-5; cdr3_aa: CASSMQVSQETQYF; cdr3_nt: TGTGCCAGTAGTATGCAAGTTAGCCAAGAGACCCAGTACTTC
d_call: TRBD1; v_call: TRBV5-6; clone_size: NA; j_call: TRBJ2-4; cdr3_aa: CASSRRQGALENIQYF; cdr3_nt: TGTGCCAGCAGCCGACGACAGGGTGCATTAGAAAACATTCAGTACTTC
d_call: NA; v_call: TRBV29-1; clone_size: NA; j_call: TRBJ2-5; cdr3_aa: CSVDFRKESQETQYF; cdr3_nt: TGCAGCGTTGACTTTAGAAAGGAGTCCCAAGAGACCCAGTACTTC
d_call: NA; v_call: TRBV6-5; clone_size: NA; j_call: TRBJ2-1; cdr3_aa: CASRFAGSYNEQFF; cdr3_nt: TGTGCCAGCAGATTCGCGGGCTCCTACAATGAGCAGTTCTTC
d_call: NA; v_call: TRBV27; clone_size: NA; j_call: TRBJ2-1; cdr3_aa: CASSLAQGIGNEQFF; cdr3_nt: TGTGCCAGCAGTTTAGCACAGGGAATAGGGAATGAGCAGTTCTTC
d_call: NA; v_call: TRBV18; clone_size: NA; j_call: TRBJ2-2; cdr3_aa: CASSPQSGELFF; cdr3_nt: TGTGCCAGCTCACCCCAATCCGGGGAGCTGTTTTTT
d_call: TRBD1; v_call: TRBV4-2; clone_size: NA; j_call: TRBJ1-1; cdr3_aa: CASSQRTGGKTEAFF; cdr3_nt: TGTGCCAGCAGCCAACGGACAGGGGGCAAGACTGAAGCTTTCTTT
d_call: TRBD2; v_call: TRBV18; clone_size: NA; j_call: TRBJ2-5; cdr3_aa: CASSPLAEQETQYF; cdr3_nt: TGTGCCAGCTCACCTCTAGCGGAACAAGAGACCCAGTACTTC
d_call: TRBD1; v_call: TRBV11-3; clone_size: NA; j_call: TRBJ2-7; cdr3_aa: CASSPGQGYEQYF; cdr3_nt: TGTGCCAGCAGCCCGGGACAGGGCTACGAGCAGTACTTC
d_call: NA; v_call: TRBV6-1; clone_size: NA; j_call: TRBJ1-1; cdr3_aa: CASGLDGGAEAFF; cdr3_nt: TGTGCCAGCGGCCTGGACGGGGGAGCTGAAGCTTTCTTT
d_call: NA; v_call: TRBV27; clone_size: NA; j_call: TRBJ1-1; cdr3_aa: CASSWAAYTEAFF; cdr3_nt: TGTGCCAGCAGTTGGGCAGCTTACACTGAAGCTTTCTTT